This record concerns one TCR beta chain sequence. The sample comes from a study of cytomegalovirus exposure and HLA in healthy donors. V trimming: 10 bases; J trimming: 5 bases; junction bases outside the gene matches: 10. The CDR3 covers 14 residues. The V gene's germline CDR1 is MNHEY and CDR2 SVGAGI. Use of 60 Vbeta and 13 Jbeta primers characterized the PCR. Libraries were prepared by immunoSEQ multiplex PCR; TCRdb keeps only in-frame clonotypes and omits some of them. Of roughly 100,000 clones in the sample, over 65% were seen once. Sequenced material: PBMCs. This chain uses TRBV6-5 with TRBJ2-3; TRBD2 agrees at 9 bases. This TCR derives from a man aged 40-55 years in good health and CMV-seronegative. CDR3 DNA sequence: TGTGCCACAGGAGGGGCGGGGGGGCAAGATACGCAGTATTTT. Its translation is CATGGAGGQDTQYF.